This TCR beta chain was recovered during a study of cytomegalovirus exposure and HLA in healthy donors. Study observations and caveats: In a later analysis, fewer than 20,000 TCR beta sequences were associated with HLA alleles at 0.05 false discovery rate.

On this clone itself: What it binds is unknown. The junction and the germline gene differ at one end; a read error may be behind it.

13 Jbeta primers and 60 Vbeta primers were used for the PCR. Method: immunoSEQ multiplex PCR; TCRdb's copy keeps in-frame clones and lacks some. The sample has about 140,000 clones, over 60% seen once; the top ten hold 1.6%. Germline V gene sequence: CDR1 SEHNR, CDR2 FQNEAQ (reference sequence). The CDR3 loop spans 14 amino acids. The receptor was derived from a female donor in good health and CMV-seronegative. The sample taken for sequencing was PBMCs. The V gene is TRBV7-9, the J gene TRBJ1-1; 11 bases align to TRBD1. CDR3 DNA: TGTTCCAGCAGCTGGGGACAGGGGGACACTGAAGCTTTCTTT. Its protein is CSSSWGQGDTEAFF.